In its sample, the clone carrying this T cell receptor (beta chain) was seen a few times. Its antigen is not identified. This sample is drawn from a study of T-cell memory formation after mild COVID-19. Study details: In these data, TCR clusters were largely donor specific.

Germline assignment: CDR1 SGHDT and CDR2 YYEEEE. This CDR3 contains 16 residues. The V gene end was trimmed by 2 bases and the J gene end by 1 base; junction bases not matched to a gene: 5. General observations from the study: The study found contracting CD4+ clones mainly in CM and EM and contracting CD8+ clones in EMRA. Cross-reactive memory seemingly joined, as some responding clones were found in pre-infection memory.

One entry per CDR3 protein results from TCRdb running MiXCR on the 5' RACE reads. The data hold 140,000 or so distinct CDR3 sequences, with more than 13% observed a single time. Sequences were obtained from PBMCs or a T cell subset sorted from them (not recorded which). This TCR was sampled from an adult woman who had mild COVID-19 (a few samples of this study predate the infection). Cell type and time point are not known. The rearrangement links TRBV5-6 to TRBJ1-5; 8 bases align to TRBD1. Here the CDR3 DNA reads TGTGCCAGCAGCTTTCTCGGACAGGGAAGCAATCAGCCCCAGCATTTT. Translating it yields CASSFLGQGSNQPQHF.